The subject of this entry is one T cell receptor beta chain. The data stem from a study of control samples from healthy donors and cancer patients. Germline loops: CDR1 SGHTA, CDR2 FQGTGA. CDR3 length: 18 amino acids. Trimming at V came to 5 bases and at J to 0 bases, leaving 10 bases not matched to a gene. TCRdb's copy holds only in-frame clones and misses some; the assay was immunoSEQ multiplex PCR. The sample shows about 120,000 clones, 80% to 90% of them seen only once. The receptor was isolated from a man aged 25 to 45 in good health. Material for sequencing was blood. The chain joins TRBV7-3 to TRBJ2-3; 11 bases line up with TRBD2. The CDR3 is CASSLVASGGTSTDTQYF. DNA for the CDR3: TGTGCCAGCAGCCTCGTGGCTAGCGGGGGGACTAGCACAGATACGCAGTATTTT.